The rows below give T cell receptor beta chains drawn from one sample of a study of molecular identifiers for immune sequencing clone quantification. A single record per CDR3 protein comes from TCRdb applying MiXCR to the PCR reads. Of about half a million distinct CDR3 sequences detected, about a fifth appear once; the ten largest clones hold around 0.84%. Sequenced input: naive CD8+ T cells from blood, with Jurkat cell RNA spiked in. The receptors here all came from a human donor in good health. Some libraries in this study had Jurkat cell RNA spiked in. The CDR3 runs from the conserved cysteine through the conserved F or W. Fields, in order: CDR3 protein, CDR3 DNA, J gene, V gene, D gene, clone size. The D gene is left open where the match is weak. Part of the rows lack a size; the others show once, few, many or a class for expanded clones.

CDR3: CAWSVLSLHEFMNTEAFF; DNA: TGTGCCTGGAGTGTACTAAGCCTGCATGAGTTCATGAACACTGAAGCTTTCTTT; J: TRBJ1-1; V: TRBV30; D: NA; size: many
CDR3: CASSIGLGVDSPLHF; DNA: TGTGCCAGTAGTATTGGTTTGGGAGTTGATTCACCCCTCCACTTT; J: TRBJ1-6; V: TRBV19; D: NA; size: few
CDR3: CASSLGPPESSGSAVEQFF; DNA: TGTGCCAGCAGCTTAGGCCCCCCCGAGTCTAGCGGGAGTGCGGTTGAGCAGTTCTTC; J: TRBJ2-1; V: TRBV11-2; D: TRBD2; size: NA
CDR3: CASSLSLLQYF; DNA: TGTGCCAGCAGTTTATCCCTCCTCCAGTACTTC; J: TRBJ2-5; V: TRBV28; D: NA; size: NA
CDR3: CASSLARTATNEKLFF; DNA: TGTGCCAGCAGCTTAGCCCGGACGGCAACTAATGAAAAACTGTTTTTT; J: TRBJ1-4; V: TRBV7-6; D: NA; size: many
CDR3: CATRPPVCPSDTRSLGEGGYTF; DNA: TGTGCCACCAGACCCCCGGTTTGCCCCAGTGACACACGGAGCTTGGGGGAAGGTGGCTACACCTTC; J: TRBJ1-2; V: TRBV24-1; D: NA; size: many
CDR3: CASTREGSDQPQHF; DNA: TGTGCCAGTACCAGGGAAGGGAGCGATCAGCCCCAGCATTTT; J: TRBJ1-5; V: TRBV19; D: NA; size: NA
CDR3: CASSYSSAGGKDTQYF; DNA: TGTGCCAGCAGTTACTCGAGTGCAGGGGGGAAAGATACGCAGTATTTT; J: TRBJ2-3; V: TRBV6-6; D: NA; size: many
CDR3: CASCTTGEIFGNTQYF; DNA: TGTGCCAGCTGTACGACAGGGGAGATCTTCGGGAATACGCAGTATTTT; J: TRBJ2-3; V: TRBV18; D: TRBD1; size: few
CDR3: CASSIGQGNQPQHF; DNA: TGTGCCAGCAGCATCGGACAGGGCAATCAGCCCCAGCATTTT; J: TRBJ1-5; V: TRBV13; D: TRBD1; size: NA
CDR3: CASSYSGTGGQPQHF; DNA: TGTGCCAGCAGTTACTCGGGGACAGGGGGCCAGCCCCAGCATTTT; J: TRBJ1-5; V: TRBV6-5; D: TRBD1; size: few
CDR3: CASSPYLWSGYTF; DNA: TGTGCCAGCAGTCCATACTTATGGTCAGGCTACACCTTC; J: TRBJ1-2; V: TRBV6-6; D: NA; size: few
CDR3: CASSLGLTKETQYF; DNA: TGTGCCAGCAGCTTAGGTCTTACTAAAGAGACCCAGTACTTC; J: TRBJ2-5; V: TRBV13; D: NA; size: many
CDR3: CASRGWDEQFF; DNA: TGTGCCAGCAGGGGTTGGGATGAGCAGTTCTTC; J: TRBJ2-1; V: TRBV6-2/TRBV6-3; D: NA; size: few
CDR3: CASIFRGEAFF; DNA: TGCGCCAGCATATTCAGGGGTGAAGCTTTCTTT; J: TRBJ1-1; V: TRBV5-1; D: NA; size: many
CDR3: CASSQAGTYEQYF; DNA: TGCGCCAGCAGCCAAGCGGGGACCTACGAGCAGTACTTC; J: TRBJ2-7; V: TRBV4-1; D: NA; size: many
CDR3: CASSYSSHNQETQYF; DNA: TGTGCCAGCAGTTACTCGAGCCATAACCAAGAGACCCAGTACTTC; J: TRBJ2-5; V: TRBV6-5; D: NA; size: many
CDR3: CASSFSTSGSRETQYF; DNA: TGTGCCAGCAGCTTTTCGACTAGCGGGAGTAGAGAGACCCAGTACTTC; J: TRBJ2-5; V: TRBV7-9; D: TRBD2; size: NA
CDR3: CASSPNGGTAEAFF; DNA: TGTGCCAGCAGCCCCAATGGGGGGACCGCTGAAGCTTTCTTT; J: TRBJ1-1; V: TRBV11-2; D: NA; size: NA
CDR3: CASSPTAPYATNEKLFF; DNA: TGCGCCAGCAGTCCTACGGCCCCATATGCAACTAATGAAAAACTGTTTTTT; J: TRBJ1-4; V: TRBV4-3; D: NA; size: few
CDR3: CASSQDRETAWANVLTF; DNA: TGCGCCAGCAGCCAAGATCGGGAAACAGCCTGGGCCAACGTCCTGACTTTC; J: TRBJ2-6; V: TRBV4-1; D: NA; size: NA
CDR3: CASSRAKGLDPSYNEQFF; DNA: TGTGCCAGCAGTCGCGCTAAGGGGTTAGACCCTTCCTACAATGAGCAGTTCTTC; J: TRBJ2-1; V: TRBV11-3; D: NA; size: NA
CDR3: CASSRMTPGQRYQETQYF; DNA: TGTGCCAGCTCACGAATGACACCGGGACAGAGGTACCAAGAGACCCAGTACTTC; J: TRBJ2-5; V: TRBV18; D: TRBD1; size: many
CDR3: CASSQAGGPDTGELFF; DNA: TGCGCCAGCAGCCAAGCGGGGGGGCCAGACACCGGGGAGCTGTTTTTT; J: TRBJ2-2; V: TRBV4-3; D: TRBD2; size: NA
CDR3: CAISESTGPLYEQYF; DNA: TGTGCCATCAGTGAGTCGACAGGCCCCCTCTACGAGCAGTACTTC; J: TRBJ2-7; V: TRBV10-3; D: NA; size: few
CDR3: CASSYEGNSYEQYF; DNA: TGTGCCAGCAGTTACGAGGGGAATTCCTACGAGCAGTACTTC; J: TRBJ2-7; V: TRBV6-5; D: NA; size: NA
CDR3: CSAGTSSTDTQYF; DNA: TGCAGTGCAGGAACGTCTAGCACAGATACGCAGTATTTT; J: TRBJ2-3; V: TRBV20-1; D: NA; size: NA
CDR3: CSVEGEWAYEQYF; DNA: TGCAGCGTTGAAGGGGAATGGGCCTACGAGCAGTACTTC; J: TRBJ2-7; V: TRBV29-1; D: NA; size: NA
CDR3: CASSQGVDSVYNEQFF; DNA: TGCGCCAGCAGCCAAGGGGTGGACAGTGTCTACAATGAGCAGTTCTTC; J: TRBJ2-1; V: TRBV4-1; D: NA; size: many
CDR3: CASSYSRGAWGNYGYTF; DNA: TGTGCCAGCAGTTACTCGAGGGGGGCTTGGGGTAACTATGGCTACACCTTC; J: TRBJ1-2; V: TRBV6-5; D: NA; size: many
CDR3: CSARVRADSSYEQYF; DNA: TGCAGTGCTAGAGTGAGAGCAGATAGCTCCTACGAGCAGTACTTC; J: TRBJ2-7; V: TRBV20-1; D: NA; size: many
CDR3: CASSWVVTGPYEQYF; DNA: TGTGCCAGCAGCTGGGTCGTGACAGGGCCCTACGAGCAGTACTTC; J: TRBJ2-7; V: TRBV11-2; D: TRBD1; size: few
CDR3: CASSLVGLADQETQYF; DNA: TGCGCCAGCAGCTTGGTAGGACTAGCGGACCAAGAGACCCAGTACTTC; J: TRBJ2-5; V: TRBV5-1; D: TRBD2; size: many
CDR3: CASSLDGGEILHF; DNA: TGTGCCAGCAGCTTGGATGGAGGGGAGATCCTCCACTTT; J: TRBJ1-6; V: TRBV5-5; D: NA; size: many
CDR3: CASSTATSYNEQFF; DNA: TGTGCCAGCAGTACAGCTACCTCCTACAATGAGCAGTTCTTC; J: TRBJ2-1; V: TRBV9; D: NA; size: few
CDR3: CASTYSAAMNTEAFF; DNA: TGTGCCAGTACCTATAGTGCAGCCATGAACACTGAAGCTTTCTTT; J: TRBJ1-1; V: TRBV19; D: NA; size: many
CDR3: CASSYSIAGVDGYTF; DNA: TGTGCCAGCAGTTACTCGATTGCCGGGGTTGATGGCTACACCTTC; J: TRBJ1-2; V: TRBV6-2/TRBV6-3; D: NA; size: few
CDR3: CASSLVLAAAYEQYF; DNA: TGCGCCAGCAGCTTAGTGCTAGCGGCCGCCTACGAGCAGTACTTC; J: TRBJ2-7; V: TRBV5-1; D: TRBD2; size: many
CDR3: CASSLGDSIYNEQFF; DNA: TGCGCCAGCAGCTTGGGGGACAGTATTTACAATGAGCAGTTCTTC; J: TRBJ2-1; V: TRBV5-1; D: TRBD1; size: NA
CDR3: CASSYPLTGDPFEAFF; DNA: TGTGCCAGCAGTTACCCCTTGACAGGGGACCCTTTTGAAGCTTTCTTT; J: TRBJ1-1; V: TRBV6-6; D: TRBD1; size: NA
CDR3: CASSQELYDGGYNEQFF; DNA: TGCGCCAGCAGCCAAGAACTCTATGATGGGGGCTACAATGAGCAGTTCTTC; J: TRBJ2-1; V: TRBV4-3; D: NA; size: NA